These 11 T cell receptor beta chains originate from one sample sequenced in a study of T-cell reconstitution after alpha-beta-depleted transplantation in children. Using unique molecular identifiers, the investigators prepared the TCRbeta library. MiXCR was run by TCRdb on the PCR reads, yielding one entry per CDR3 protein. In the table there are approximately 430,000 distinct CDR3 sequences, 16% of which are singletons. Sequencing was performed on PBMCs, mostly from graft donor cells, taken 360 days after TCRalphabeta/CD19-depleted stem cell transplant. Receptors originate from a boy younger than two who had a stem cell transplant for Wiskott-Aldrich syndrome, so the T cells may come from the graft donor.

This clonotype was seen more than once but under ten times. The rearrangement joins TRBV29-1 to TRBJ2-3; D is undetermined. V was pared by 3 bases and J by 6 bases, with 4 bases between. The V gene's germline CDR1 is SQVTM and CDR2 ANQGSEA. The CDR3 has 10 amino acids. CDR3 DNA sequence: TGCAGCGTTGAGTCCGATACGCAGTATTTT. Its protein product is CSVESDTQYF.

The chain carries TRBV10-1 and TRBJ2-2; D remains ambiguous. The V and J ends lost 8 bases and 5 bases respectively, with 9 bases between them. Germline V gene sequence: CDR1 WNHNN, CDR2 SYGVQD (reference sequence). This CDR3 contains 12 residues. DNA of the CDR3: TGCGCCAGCGCCGATTTTACCGGGGAGCTGTTTTTT. Protein product: CASADFTGELFF.

This clonotype came up a few times. The chain carries TRBV6-2 or TRBV6-3 and TRBJ2-5; TRBD1 matches at 10 bases. The CDR3 is made up of 13 amino acids. The germline V gene has CDR1 MNHEY and CDR2 SVGEGT. V trimming: 4 bases; J trimming: 4 bases; junction bases outside the gene matches: 0. CDR3 residues: CASSWDRGETQYF. The CDR3 coding sequence is TGTGCCAGCAGTTGGGACAGGGGAGAGACCCAGTACTTC.

The gene calls are TRBV2 and TRBJ2-5; D ambiguous. CDR1 is SNHLY and CDR2 is FYNNEI in the germline V gene. The CDR3 runs to 14 residues. Trimming stripped 2 bases from V and 5 bases from J, with 12 bases between. In DNA form, the CDR3 reads TGTGCCAGCAGTGAAATTGGGCCTGTGGAGACCCAGTACTTC. Its protein product is CASSEIGPVETQYF.

The gene calls are TRBV12-3 or TRBV12-4 and TRBJ2-1; possibly TRBD1 for D (6 bases). V was clipped by 3 bases and J by 7 bases, with 16 bases between them. There are 15 residues in the CDR3. The CDR3 region is CASSFIRDRGNEQFF. The CDR3 nucleotides are TGTGCCAGCAGTTTTATCCGGGATAGGGGGAATGAGCAGTTCTTC.

This clonotype was seen a few times. The genes are TRBV7-9 and TRBJ2-7, with D perhaps TRBD2 (5 bases). V lost 4 bases and J lost 0, with 10 bases in between. This CDR3 has 14 amino acids. Germline V gives CDR1 SEHNR, CDR2 FQNEAQ (reference sequence). The CDR3: CASSSRADSYEQYF. The DNA for the CDR3 is TGTGCCAGCAGCTCGAGGGCAGACTCCTACGAGCAGTACTTC.

The chain has TRBV7-9 and TRBJ2-2, with 13 bases aligning to TRBD2. Per the germline V gene, CDR1 is SEHNR and CDR2 is FQNEAQ (reference sequence). With V trimmed by 4 bases and J by 5 bases, 7 bases remained unmatched. This CDR3 region has 17 residues. CDR3 in DNA: TGTGCCAGCAGCTCGACTAGCGGGGGGATTTTGACCGGGGAGCTGTTTTTT. Encoded protein: CASSSTSGGILTGELFF.

The chain joins TRBV28 to TRBJ2-1, with 12 bases identical to TRBD2. The CDR3 is made up of 15 amino acids. Germline lookup yields CDR1 MDHEN and CDR2 SYDVKM. J was trimmed by 4 bases and V by 6 bases; bases with no gene match: 4. In DNA, the CDR3 is TGTGCCAGCAGGCCTCTAGCGGGAGGGTACAATGAGCAGTTCTTC. It specifies CASRPLAGGYNEQFF.

V is TRBV5-4 and J is TRBJ2-6; D uncertain. The germline V gene encodes CDR1 SGHNT and CDR2 YYREEE (reference sequence). V lost 0 bases and J lost 0, with 16 bases in between. The CDR3 loop spans 19 amino acids. CDR3 in DNA: TGTGCCAGCAGCTTGGTAGGAGAACTCCTTTACTCTGGGGCCAACGTCCTGACTTTC. Protein product: CASSLVGELLYSGANVLTF. Full variable domain (outside the CDR3, taken from reference TRBV5-4 and TRBJ2-6): ETGVTQSPTHLIKTRGQQVTLRCSSQSGHNTVSWYQQALGQGPQFIFQYYREEENGRGNFPPRFSGLQFPNYSSELNVNALELDDSALYLCASSLVGELLYSGANVLTFGAGSRLTVL.

This clonotype has more than one count but fewer than ten. The CDR3 sequence is CASSLEVEETQYF. Here the CDR3 DNA reads TGCGCCAGCAGCTTAGAGGTGGAAGAGACCCAGTACTTC. The V gene is TRBV5-1, the J gene TRBJ2-5; unclear D gene. Trimming stripped 2 bases from V and 3 bases from J, with 8 bases between. Germline CDR1 reads SGHRS; CDR2 reads YFSETQ. The length of the CDR3 is 13 residues.

The chain couples TRBV11-2 to TRBJ1-6; no definite D call. Germline CDR1 reads SGHAT; CDR2 reads FQNNGV. The V end lost 4 bases, the J end lost 11 bases, and 9 bases lay between the germline ends. CDR3 size: 12 residues. In nucleotides, the CDR3 is TGTGCCAGCAGCTCGGGCCCCGCACCCCTCCACTTT. This encodes CASSSGPAPLHF.